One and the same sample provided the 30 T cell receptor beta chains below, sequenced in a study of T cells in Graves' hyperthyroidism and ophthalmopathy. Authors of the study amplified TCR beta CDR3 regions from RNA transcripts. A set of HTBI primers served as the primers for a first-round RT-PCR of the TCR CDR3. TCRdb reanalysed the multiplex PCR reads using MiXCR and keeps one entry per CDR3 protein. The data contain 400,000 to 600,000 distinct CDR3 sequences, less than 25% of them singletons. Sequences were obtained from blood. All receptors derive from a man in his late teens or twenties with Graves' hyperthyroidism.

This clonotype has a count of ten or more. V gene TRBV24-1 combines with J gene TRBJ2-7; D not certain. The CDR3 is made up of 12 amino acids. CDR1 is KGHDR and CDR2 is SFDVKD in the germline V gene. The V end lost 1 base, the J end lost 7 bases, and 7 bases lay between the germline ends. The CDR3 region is CATSDLGREQYF. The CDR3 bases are TGTGCCACCAGTGATTTAGGCCGGGAGCAGTACTTC.

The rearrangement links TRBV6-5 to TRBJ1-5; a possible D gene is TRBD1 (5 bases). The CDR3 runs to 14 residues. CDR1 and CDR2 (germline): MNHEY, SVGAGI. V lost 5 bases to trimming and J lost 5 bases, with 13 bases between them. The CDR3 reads CASSLSAGHQPQHF. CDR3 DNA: TGTGCCAGCAGTCTCTCGGCAGGGCATCAGCCCCAGCATTTT.

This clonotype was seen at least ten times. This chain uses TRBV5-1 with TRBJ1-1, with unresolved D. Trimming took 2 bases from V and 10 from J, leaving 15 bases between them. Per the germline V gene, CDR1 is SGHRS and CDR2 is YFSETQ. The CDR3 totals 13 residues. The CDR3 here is CASSLAGGKGAFF. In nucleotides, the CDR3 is TGCGCCAGCAGCTTAGCGGGAGGAAAGGGAGCTTTCTTT.

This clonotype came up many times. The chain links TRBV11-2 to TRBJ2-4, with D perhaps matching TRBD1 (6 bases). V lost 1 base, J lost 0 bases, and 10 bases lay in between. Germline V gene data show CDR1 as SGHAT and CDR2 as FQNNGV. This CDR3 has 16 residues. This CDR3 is CASSLGGTLAKNIQYF. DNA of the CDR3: TGTGCCAGCAGCTTAGGAGGGACACTAGCCAAAAACATTCAGTACTTC.

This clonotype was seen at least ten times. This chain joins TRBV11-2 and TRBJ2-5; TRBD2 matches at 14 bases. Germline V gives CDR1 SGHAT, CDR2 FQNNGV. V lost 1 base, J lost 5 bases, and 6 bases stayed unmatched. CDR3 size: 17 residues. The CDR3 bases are TGTGCCAGCAGCTTAGGGGGGACTAGCGGGGGTCAGGAGACCCAGTACTTC. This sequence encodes CASSLGGTSGGQETQYF.

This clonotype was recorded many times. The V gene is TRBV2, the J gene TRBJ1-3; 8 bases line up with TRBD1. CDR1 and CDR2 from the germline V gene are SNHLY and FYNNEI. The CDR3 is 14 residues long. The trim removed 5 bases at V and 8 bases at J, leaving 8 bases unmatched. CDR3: CASSPWTGSDTIYF. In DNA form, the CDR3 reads TGTGCCAGCAGTCCCTGGACAGGGTCTGACACCATATATTTT.

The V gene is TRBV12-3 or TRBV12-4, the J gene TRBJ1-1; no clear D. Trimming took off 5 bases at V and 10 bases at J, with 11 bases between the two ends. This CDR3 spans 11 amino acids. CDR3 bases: TGTGCCAGCAGTCTCGGGCCCGGAGCTTTCTTT. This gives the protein CASSLGPGAFF.

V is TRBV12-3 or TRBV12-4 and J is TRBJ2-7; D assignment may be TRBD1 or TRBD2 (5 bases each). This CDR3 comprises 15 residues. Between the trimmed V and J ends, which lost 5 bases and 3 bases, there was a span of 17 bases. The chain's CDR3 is CASSKTGPLSYEQYF. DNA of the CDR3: TGTGCCAGCAGTAAGACGGGGCCTCTTAGCTACGAGCAGTACTTC.

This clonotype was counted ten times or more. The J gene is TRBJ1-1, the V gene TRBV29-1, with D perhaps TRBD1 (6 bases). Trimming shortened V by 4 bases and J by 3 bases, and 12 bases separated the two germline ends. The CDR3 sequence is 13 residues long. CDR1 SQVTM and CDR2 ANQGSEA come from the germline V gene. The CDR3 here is CSVGGGRDTEAFF. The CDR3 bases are TGCAGCGTTGGAGGGGGAAGAGACACTGAAGCTTTCTTT.

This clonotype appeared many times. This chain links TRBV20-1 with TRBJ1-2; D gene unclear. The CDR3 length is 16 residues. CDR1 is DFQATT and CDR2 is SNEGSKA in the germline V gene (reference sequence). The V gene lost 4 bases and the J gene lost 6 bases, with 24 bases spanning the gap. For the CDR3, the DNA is TGCAGTGCTACCAAGCGCTTGGGCAGGTCAAAGGATGGCTACACCTTC. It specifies CSATKRLGRSKDGYTF.

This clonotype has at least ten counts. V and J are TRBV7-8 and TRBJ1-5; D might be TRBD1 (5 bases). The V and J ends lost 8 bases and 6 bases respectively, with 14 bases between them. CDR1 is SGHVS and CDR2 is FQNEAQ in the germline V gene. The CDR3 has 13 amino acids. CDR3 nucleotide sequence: TGTGCCAGCTCCAAAGGACACAGTCAGCCCCAGCATTTT. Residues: CASSKGHSQPQHF.

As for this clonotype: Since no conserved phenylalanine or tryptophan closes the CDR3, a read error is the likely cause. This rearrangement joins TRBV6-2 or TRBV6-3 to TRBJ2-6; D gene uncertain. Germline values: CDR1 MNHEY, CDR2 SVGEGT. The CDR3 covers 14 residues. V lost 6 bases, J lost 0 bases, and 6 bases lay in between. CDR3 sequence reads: CASRALSGANVLTV. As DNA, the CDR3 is TGTGCCAGCAGGGCGCTCTCTGGGGCCAACGTCCTGACTGTC.

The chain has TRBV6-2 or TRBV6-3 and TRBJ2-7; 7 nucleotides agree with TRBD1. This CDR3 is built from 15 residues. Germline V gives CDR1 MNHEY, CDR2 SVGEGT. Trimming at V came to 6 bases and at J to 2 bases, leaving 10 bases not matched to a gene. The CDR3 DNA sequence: TGTGCCAGCAGACCTACAGGGGCCGAAACCTACGAGCAGTACTTC. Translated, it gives CASRPTGAETYEQYF.

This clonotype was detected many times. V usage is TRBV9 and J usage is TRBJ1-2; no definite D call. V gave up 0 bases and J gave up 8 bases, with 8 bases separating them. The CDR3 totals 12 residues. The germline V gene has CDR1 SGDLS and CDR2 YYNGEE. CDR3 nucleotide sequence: TGTGCCAGCAGCGTAGGTGGATACGGCTACACCTTC. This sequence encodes CASSVGGYGYTF.

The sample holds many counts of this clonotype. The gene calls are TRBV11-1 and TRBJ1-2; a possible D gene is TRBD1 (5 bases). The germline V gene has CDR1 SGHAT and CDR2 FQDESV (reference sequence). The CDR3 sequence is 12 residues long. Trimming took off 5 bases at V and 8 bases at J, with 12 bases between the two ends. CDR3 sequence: CASSAGTHGYTF. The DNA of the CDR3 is TGTGCCAGCAGCGCCGGGACTCACGGCTACACCTTC.

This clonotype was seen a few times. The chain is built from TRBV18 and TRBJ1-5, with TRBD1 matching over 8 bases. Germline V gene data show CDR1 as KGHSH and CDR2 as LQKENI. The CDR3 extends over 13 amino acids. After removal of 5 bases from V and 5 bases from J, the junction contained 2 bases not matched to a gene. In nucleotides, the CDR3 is TGTGCCAGCTCAAACAGGGGGGATCAGCCCCAGCATTTT. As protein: CASSNRGDQPQHF. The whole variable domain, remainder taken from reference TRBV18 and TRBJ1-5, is NAGVMQNPRHLVRRRGQEARLRCSPMKGHSHVYWYRQLPEEGLKFMVYLQKENIIDESGMPKERFSAEFPKEGPSILRIQQVVRGDSAAYFCASSNRGDQPQHFGDGTRLSIL.

The CDR3, as DNA: TGTGCCAGCTCACCACCCAGGCTAGCGGGAGTGGAGACCCAGTACTTC. Protein product: CASSPPRLAGVETQYF. The rearrangement joins TRBV18 to TRBJ2-5, with 10 bases aligning to TRBD2. CDR3 length: 16 residues. CDR1 and CDR2 from the germline V gene are KGHSH and LQKENI. V lost 0 bases to trimming and J lost 5 bases; unmatched junction nucleotides: 6.

The CDR3 DNA reads TGCGCCAGCAGCCCACGAGGGCGACAGGGGGCCTTCAACACTGAAGCTTTCTTT. Protein: CASSPRGRQGAFNTEAFF. V gene TRBV5-1 combines with J gene TRBJ1-1; 10 positions agree with TRBD1. Germline V lookup: CDR1 SGHRS, CDR2 YFSETQ. This CDR3 comprises 18 residues. V lost 4 bases and J lost 2; bases outside the gene matches: 14. The entire variable domain, with the rest obtained from reference TRBV5-1 and TRBJ1-1, is as follows: KAGVTQTPRYLIKTRGQQVTLSCSPISGHRSVSWYQQTPGQGLQFLFEYFSETQRNKGNFPGRFSGRQFSNSRSEMNVSTLELGDSALYLCASSPRGRQGAFNTEAFFGQGTRLTVV.

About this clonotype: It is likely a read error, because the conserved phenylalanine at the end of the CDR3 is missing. CDR3 sequence reads: CASSVGPNTEAFV. Here the CDR3 DNA reads TGTGCCAGCAGCGTCGGCCCGAACACTGAAGCTTTCGTT. The V call is TRBV28, the J call TRBJ1-1; D uncertain. The V end lost 6 bases, the J end lost 1 base, and 9 bases lay between the germline ends. CDR3 size: 13 residues. CDR1 and CDR2 (germline): MDHEN, SYDVKM.

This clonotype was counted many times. CDR3 coding DNA: TGTGCCAGCAGCTTAGTTGGTTGGGGCCAGGCTGTGGAGCAGTACTTC. Encoded protein: CASSLVGWGQAVEQYF. The rearrangement joins TRBV7-2 to TRBJ2-7; perhaps TRBD1 as D (5 bases). The CDR3 runs to 16 residues. Per germline, CDR1 SGHTA and CDR2 FQGNSA. Trimming took off 1 base at V and 7 bases at J, with 20 bases between the two ends. Drawing the rest from reference TRBV7-2 and TRBJ2-7, the complete variable domain is GAGVSQSPSNKVTEKGKDVELRCDPISGHTALYWYRQSLGQGLEFLIYFQGNSAPDKSGLPSDRFSAERTGGSVSTLTIQRTQQEDSAVYLCASSLVGWGQAVEQYFGPGTRLTVT.

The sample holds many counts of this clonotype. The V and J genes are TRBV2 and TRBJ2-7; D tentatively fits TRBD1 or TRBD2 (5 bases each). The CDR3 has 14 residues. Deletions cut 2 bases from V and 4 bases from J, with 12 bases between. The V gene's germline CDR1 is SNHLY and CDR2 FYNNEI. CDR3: CASSEPWDRYEQYF. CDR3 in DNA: TGTGCCAGCAGTGAACCATGGGACCGATACGAGCAGTACTTC.

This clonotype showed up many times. The CDR3 loop is CASSSGPSYGYTF. The CDR3, as DNA: TGTGCCAGCAGCTCGGGACCGAGCTATGGCTACACCTTC. V usage is TRBV11-2 and J usage is TRBJ1-2, with D possibly being TRBD1 (5 bases). The V and J ends lost 4 bases and 4 bases respectively, with 10 bases between them. CDR1 SGHAT and CDR2 FQNNGV come from the germline V gene. The CDR3 length is 13 residues.

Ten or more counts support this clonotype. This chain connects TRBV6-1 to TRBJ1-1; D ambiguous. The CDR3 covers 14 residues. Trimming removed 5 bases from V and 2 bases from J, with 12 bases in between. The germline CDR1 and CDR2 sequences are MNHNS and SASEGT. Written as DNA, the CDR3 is TGTGCCAGCAGTCCAGGACTGCCCAACACTGAAGCTTTCTTT. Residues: CASSPGLPNTEAFF.

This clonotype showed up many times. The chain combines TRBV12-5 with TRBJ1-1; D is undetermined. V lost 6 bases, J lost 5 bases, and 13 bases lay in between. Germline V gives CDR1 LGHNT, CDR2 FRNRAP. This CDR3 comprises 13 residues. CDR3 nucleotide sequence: TGTGCTAGTGGCCCTTTAGTTGGAACTGAAGCTTTCTTT. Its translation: CASGPLVGTEAFF.

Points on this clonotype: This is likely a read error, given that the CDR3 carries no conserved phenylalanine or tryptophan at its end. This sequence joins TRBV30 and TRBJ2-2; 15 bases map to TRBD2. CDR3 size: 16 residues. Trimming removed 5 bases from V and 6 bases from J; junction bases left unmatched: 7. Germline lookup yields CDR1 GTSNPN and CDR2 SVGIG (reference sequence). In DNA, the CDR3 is TGTGCCTGGTCCGGACTAGCGGGGGGGCCGGCCGGGGAGCTGTTTTTG. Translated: CAWSGLAGGPAGELFL.

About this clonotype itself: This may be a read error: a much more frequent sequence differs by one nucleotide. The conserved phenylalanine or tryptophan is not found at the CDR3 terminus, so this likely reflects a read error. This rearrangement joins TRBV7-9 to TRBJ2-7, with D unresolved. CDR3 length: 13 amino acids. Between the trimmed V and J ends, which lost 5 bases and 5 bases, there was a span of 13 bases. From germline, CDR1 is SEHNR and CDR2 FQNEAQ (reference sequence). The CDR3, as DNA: TGTGCCAGCAGCACCCAGGACCTAAACGAGCAGTACTAC. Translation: CASSTQDLNEQYY.

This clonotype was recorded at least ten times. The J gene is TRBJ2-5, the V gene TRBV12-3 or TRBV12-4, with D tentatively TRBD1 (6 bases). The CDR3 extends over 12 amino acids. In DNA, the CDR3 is TGTGCTAGCCGAGGGGGATGGGAGACCCAGTACTTC. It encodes CASRGGWETQYF.

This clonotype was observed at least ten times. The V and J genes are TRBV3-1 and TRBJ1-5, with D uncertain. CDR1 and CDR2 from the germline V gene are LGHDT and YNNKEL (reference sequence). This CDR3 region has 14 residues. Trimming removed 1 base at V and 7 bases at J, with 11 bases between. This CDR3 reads CASSQGEGGQPQHF. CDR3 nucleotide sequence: TGTGCCAGCAGCCAAGGGGAGGGCGGGCAGCCCCAGCATTTT.

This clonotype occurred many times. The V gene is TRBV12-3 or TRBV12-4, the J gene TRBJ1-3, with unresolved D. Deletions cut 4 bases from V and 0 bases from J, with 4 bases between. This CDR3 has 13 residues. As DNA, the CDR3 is TGTGCCAGCAGTTGGGGCTCTGGAAACACCATATATTTT. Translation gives CASSWGSGNTIYF.

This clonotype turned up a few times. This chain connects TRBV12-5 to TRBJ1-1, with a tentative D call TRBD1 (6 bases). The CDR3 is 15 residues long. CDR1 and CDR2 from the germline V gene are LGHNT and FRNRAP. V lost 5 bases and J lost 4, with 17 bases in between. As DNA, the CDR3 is TGTGCTAGTGGTCCCCCCCGGGGGCGCGGCACTGAAGCTTTCTTT. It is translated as CASGPPRGRGTEAFF.